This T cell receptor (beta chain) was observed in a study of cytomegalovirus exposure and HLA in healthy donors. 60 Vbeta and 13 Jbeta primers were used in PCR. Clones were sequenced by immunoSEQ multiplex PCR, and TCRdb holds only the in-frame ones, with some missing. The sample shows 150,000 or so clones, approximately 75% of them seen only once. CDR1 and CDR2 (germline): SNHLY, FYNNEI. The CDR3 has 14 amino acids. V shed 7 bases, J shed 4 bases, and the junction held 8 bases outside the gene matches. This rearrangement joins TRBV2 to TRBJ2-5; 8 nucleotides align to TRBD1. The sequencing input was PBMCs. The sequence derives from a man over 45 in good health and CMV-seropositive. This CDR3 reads CASTSDRARETQYF. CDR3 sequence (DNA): TGTGCCAGCACTTCGGACAGGGCAAGAGAGACCCAGTACTTC.